Listed here are 20 T cell receptor beta chains from one sample, sequenced in a study of CD8+CD57+ T cells in acquired aplastic anemia. Profiles of TCR beta VDJ and CDR3 were generated from a genomic DNA template. MiXCR was run by TCRdb on the reads, yielding one entry per CDR3 protein. Of 150,000 to 200,000 distinct CDR3 sequences listed, about 60% were seen once; the top ten hold 35% to 50%. Sequencing was performed on sorted CD4+, CD8+, or CD8+CD57+ T cells (not recorded which) from PBMCs. Receptor source: a human donor in good health.

The chain recombines TRBV10-3 with TRBJ2-7; D remains ambiguous. CDR3 length: 13 amino acids. CDR1 and CDR2 from the germline V gene are ENHRY and SYGVKD. V lost 4 bases, J lost 2 bases, and 9 bases lay in between. CDR3 sequence reads: CAISVAETYEQYF. The CDR3 nucleotides are TGTGCCATCAGTGTTGCGGAAACCTACGAGCAGTACTTC.

This clonotype was counted many times. J is TRBJ2-1 and V is TRBV9; no firm D call. Germline CDR1 and CDR2: SGDLS and YYNGEE. V gave up 3 bases and J gave up 8 bases, with 9 bases separating them. The CDR3 extends over 12 amino acids. CDR3 nucleotides: TGTGCCAGCAGCGGCGTTGGCTATGAGCAGTTCTTC. It is translated as CASSGVGYEQFF.

This clonotype appeared many times. J is TRBJ1-5 and V is TRBV25-1; D uncertain. CDR1 and CDR2 (germline): MGHDK, SYGVNS. Trimming left V 0 bases short and J 4 bases short, with 7 bases between. The CDR3 runs 14 residues. CDR3 protein: CASSEYGLNQPQHF. The CDR3 DNA follows: TGTGCCAGCAGTGAATACGGACTTAATCAGCCCCAGCATTTT.

The rearrangement links TRBV20-1 to TRBJ2-3; TRBD1 matches at 10 bases. The J segment lost 0 bases and the V segment lost 1 base, leaving 4 bases of the junction unmatched. The length of the CDR3 is 16 residues. CDR1 and CDR2 from the germline V gene are DFQATT and SNEGSKA (reference sequence). CDR3 sequence: CSARGSGQGSTDTQYF. Here the CDR3 DNA reads TGCAGTGCTAGAGGGTCGGGACAGGGGAGCACAGATACGCAGTATTTT.

The V gene is TRBV6-1, the J gene TRBJ2-7, with 7 bases aligning to TRBD1. With 2 bases clipped from V and 0 bases from J, the junction kept 4 bases outside the gene matches. The CDR3 consists of 15 residues. In germline, CDR1 is MNHNS, CDR2 SASEGT. This chain's CDR3 is CASSESGDSSYEQYF. The CDR3 nucleotides read TGTGCCAGCAGTGAATCCGGGGACAGCTCCTACGAGCAGTACTTC.

The table lists this clonotype with many counts. The genes are TRBV10-1 and TRBJ1-1; no clear D gene. Between the trimmed V and J ends, which lost 9 bases and 12 bases, there was a span of 8 bases. Germline CDR1 reads WNHNN; CDR2 reads SYGVQD (reference sequence). The CDR3 is made up of 8 amino acids. In DNA form, the CDR3 reads TGCGCCAGGCCCCCGCCTTTCTTT. This sequence encodes CARPPPFF.

This rearrangement joins TRBV20-1 to TRBJ2-1; 7 nucleotides align to TRBD1. The CDR3 loop spans 15 amino acids. The junction had 3 bases not matched to a gene; V was cut back by 0 bases and J by 1 base. Germline loops: CDR1 DFQATT, CDR2 SNEGSKA (reference sequence). In DNA form, the CDR3 reads TGCAGTGCTAGAGACCGACAGGGATCCTACAATGAGCAGTTCTTC. It translates to CSARDRQGSYNEQFF.

This clonotype was picked up many times. The chain links TRBV4-1 to TRBJ1-1, with unresolved D. Looked up from germline, CDR1 is MGHRA and CDR2 is YSYEKL. This CDR3 spans 11 amino acids. The germline V and J ends were trimmed by 7 bases and 3 bases, with 6 bases remaining between them. CDR3 in amino acids: CASTDHTEAFF. The CDR3 bases are TGCGCCAGCACGGACCACACTGAAGCTTTCTTT.

The chain employs TRBV2 and TRBJ1-1; TRBD1 is a possible D gene (5 bases). Per germline, CDR1 SNHLY and CDR2 FYNNEI. The CDR3 sequence is 15 residues long. Between the trimmed V and J ends, which lost 3 bases and 1 base, there was a span of 12 bases. The DNA of the CDR3 is TGTGCCAGCAGTGAGAAGGGGATGGGGAACACTGAAGCTTTCTTT. Protein sequence: CASSEKGMGNTEAFF.

V is TRBV10-3 and J is TRBJ1-3; tentatively, D is TRBD1 (6 bases). Germline V gene sequence: CDR1 ENHRY, CDR2 SYGVKD. This CDR3 comprises 15 residues. The V end lost 4 bases, the J end lost 2 bases, and 12 bases lay between the germline ends. CDR3 DNA: TGTGCCATCAGTGTGGGGGCACTGGCTGGAAACACCATATATTTT. It yields the protein CAISVGALAGNTIYF.

The chain uses TRBV15 and TRBJ2-3; TRBD2 is a possible D gene (6 bases). V lost 6 bases and J lost 0, with 13 bases in between. This CDR3 spans 15 amino acids. From germline, CDR1 is LNHNV and CDR2 YYDKDF (reference sequence). CDR3 DNA: TGTGCCACCAGTGTTAGCGGTGCTAGCACAGATACGCAGTATTTT. As protein: CATSVSGASTDTQYF.

V and J are TRBV2 and TRBJ2-1; 14 bases are a match to TRBD2. CDR1 is SNHLY, CDR2 FYNNEI, per germline. V was clipped by 9 bases and J by 7 bases; unmatched bases: 5. The CDR3 consists of 14 residues. The CDR3 DNA sequence: TGTGCCAGAGGGACTAGCGGGAGTCGGAATGAGCAGTTCTTC. It is translated as CARGTSGSRNEQFF. The full variable domain, its missing parts supplied by reference TRBV2 and TRBJ2-1, is EPEVTQTPSHQVTQMGQEVILRCVPISNHLYFYWYRQILGQKVEFLVSFYNNEISEKSEIFDDQFSVERPDGSNFTLKIRSTKLEDSAMYFCARGTSGSRNEQFFGPGTRLTVL.

This chain uses TRBV7-9 with TRBJ2-2, with 14 bases lining up with TRBD2. Trimming took 1 base from V and 3 from J; bases not matched to a gene: 4. Germline values: CDR1 SEHNR, CDR2 FQNEAQ (reference sequence). The CDR3 has 18 residues. This chain's CDR3 is CASSLVTSGRAHTGELFF. DNA for the CDR3: TGTGCCAGCAGCTTAGTGACTAGCGGGAGGGCCCACACCGGGGAGCTGTTTTTT. Based on the CDR3 plus reference TRBV7-9 and TRBJ2-2, the full variable domain is DTGVSQNPRHKITKRGQNVTFRCDPISEHNRLYWYRQTLGQGPEFLTYFQNEAQLEKSRLLSDRFSAERPKGSFSTLEIQRTEQGDSAMYLCASSLVTSGRAHTGELFFGEGSRLTVL.

This chain joins TRBV5-1 and TRBJ1-1, with 8 bases that match TRBD1. V was pared by 0 bases and J by 4 bases, with 8 bases of the junction left unmatched. The germline V gene encodes CDR1 SGHRS and CDR2 YFSETQ. This CDR3 comprises 16 residues. The CDR3 sequence is CASSLGAGGEVTEAFF. In nucleotides, the CDR3 is TGCGCCAGCAGCTTGGGGGCAGGGGGCGAGGTCACTGAAGCTTTCTTT.

This clonotype was seen a few times. V gene TRBV20-1 combines with J gene TRBJ2-3; no clear D gene. V was cut by 8 bases and J by 4 bases, with 13 bases left in between. Germline V gives CDR1 DFQATT, CDR2 SNEGSKA (reference sequence). The CDR3 is made up of 12 amino acids. CDR3 coding DNA: TGCAGTACCGGAGAGGTGTCAGATACGCAGTATTTT. This gives the protein CSTGEVSDTQYF.

This clonotype has only one observation. V and J are TRBV7-9 and TRBJ2-2, with 11 bases identical to TRBD1. Per germline, CDR1 SEHNR and CDR2 FQNEAQ (reference sequence). The CDR3 has 17 amino acids. The V gene end was trimmed by 2 bases and the J gene end by 8 bases; junction bases not matched to a gene: 10. Here the CDR3 reads CASSLLRDRGEVGELFF. The CDR3 nucleotides read TGTGCCAGCAGCTTATTGCGGGACAGGGGGGAGGTGGGGGAGCTGTTTTTT.

This chain links TRBV24-1 with TRBJ2-6; no clear D gene. Trimming took off 5 bases at V and 1 base at J, with 2 bases between the two ends. The CDR3 extends over 13 amino acids. Germline V gene sequence: CDR1 KGHDR, CDR2 SFDVKD. CDR3 bases: TGTGCCACCAGTGTTTCTGGGGCCAACGTCCTGACTTTC. Encoded protein: CATSVSGANVLTF.

This clonotype was recorded many times. V and J are TRBV7-9 and TRBJ2-5; no clear D gene. Germline V gene lookup returns CDR1 SEHNR and CDR2 FQNEAQ (reference sequence). The V and J ends lost 3 bases and 7 bases respectively, with 15 bases between them. CDR3 length: 14 residues. The DNA for the CDR3 is TGTGCCAGCAGCTTTAACCAGGACCCAGGGACCCAGTACTTC. This encodes CASSFNQDPGTQYF.

This clonotype was detected once. The chain combines TRBV10-3 with TRBJ1-1; unclear D gene. The CDR3 extends over 13 amino acids. Trimming removed 8 bases from V and 1 base from J, with 11 bases in between. Germline V gene data show CDR1 as ENHRY and CDR2 as SYGVKD. CDR3 loop: CAISTRGNTEAFF. In DNA, the CDR3 is TGTGCCATCTCTACACGCGGGAACACTGAAGCTTTCTTT.

The chain is built from TRBV29-1 and TRBJ2-1; D may be TRBD2 (5 bases). This CDR3 is built from 12 residues. CDR1 and CDR2 (germline): SQVTM, ANQGSEA. The V end was cut by 7 bases, the J end by 8 bases, with 15 bases between. The CDR3 nucleotides are TGCAGCGGGGTTGGACTTGGGGATGAGCAGTTCTTC. Its translation: CSGVGLGDEQFF.